Detailed here is one T cell receptor beta chain. Its specificity is unknown. Sequencing used immunoSEQ multiplex PCR; TCRdb keeps in-frame clones, though not all of them. The sample consists of around 110,000 clones, 92% of them appearing once. This sample was taken from a study of CD4+ T cells in melanoma. Whole-study results and caveats: Diverse differentiation states were reported for melanoma neoantigen-specific CD4+ T cells. A reported correlation linked neoantigen-specific CD4+ T cells to CD8+, macrophage and B cell function.

Germline V CDR1 and CDR2: LGHNA, YNFKEQ. Deletions cut 1 base from V and 7 bases from J, with 10 bases between. The CDR3 runs to 14 residues. The source material was peripheral blood. The receptor's source is a human donor with melanoma. The rearrangement joins TRBV4-2 to TRBJ2-2; D ambiguous. The CDR3 spells CASSQGQAVGELFF. In DNA form, the CDR3 reads TGTGCCAGCAGCCAAGGGCAGGCGGTCGGGGAGCTGTTTTTT.